What follows is one T cell receptor (beta chain) and its context. What it recognizes is unknown. This CDR3 is 15 amino acids long. The V segment lost 1 base and the J segment 8 bases; nucleotides outside the gene matches: 5. Germline lookup yields CDR1 LNHNV and CDR2 YYDKDF (reference sequence). The sample is drawn from a study of cytomegalovirus exposure and HLA in healthy donors. About the study: Earlier work reported 100 million or so unique TCR beta sequences from some 180 million T cells.

Primers included in the PCR were 60 Vbeta and 13 Jbeta primers. The method was immunoSEQ multiplex PCR; TCRdb's version includes in-frame clones alone and lacks a portion of them. The table includes around 200,000 clones, around three quarters detected once. Donors counted as nominally healthy when sampled, yet unrecorded immune exposures were likely. General study findings and limits: It was confirmed in vitro that a few of the CMV-associated chains were specific for CMV antigens. Researchers had no immune exposure information except CMV serostatus available.

The rearrangement uses TRBV15 and TRBJ2-1; 10 nucleotides line up with TRBD2. Sequences were obtained from PBMCs. The sequence was obtained from a man in his thirties or forties in good health and CMV-seronegative. The CDR3 coding sequence is TGTGCCACCAGCAGAGCTCTAGCGGGAGCCCATGAGCAGTTCTTC. It yields the protein CATSRALAGAHEQFF. The full variable domain, with the rest looked up from reference TRBV15 and TRBJ2-1, is DAMVIQNPRYQVTQFGKPVTLSCSQTLNHNVMYWYQQKSSQAPKLLFHYYDKDFNNEADTPDNFQSRRPNTSFCFLDIRSPGLGDTAMYLCATSRALAGAHEQFFGPGTRLTVL.